Presented here are 26 T cell receptor beta chains from one specimen sequenced in a study of T cell repertoires in cytomegalovirus infection. For these receptors, no antigen is known. TCRdb fed the reads into MiXCR, producing one record per CDR3 protein. The sample lists 750,000 to 900,000 distinct CDR3 sequences, almost 30% occurring once. Sample: cultured CD8+ T cells from PBMCs, taken from culture after CMV antigen stimulation. The receptors were gathered from a human donor in good health (CMV status not recorded). Some clones in this sample may be carry-over from other donors' samples.

This clonotype was counted between two and nine times. The rearrangement links TRBV19 to TRBJ1-2, with a possible D match to TRBD1 (5 bases). The CDR3 length is 15 residues. Trimming left V 9 bases short and J 3 bases short, with 20 bases between. The germline V gene encodes CDR1 LNHDA and CDR2 SQIVND (reference sequence). This chain's CDR3 is CASGDWEGTHYGYTF. CDR3 DNA: TGTGCCAGCGGGGATTGGGAAGGGACTCACTATGGCTACACCTTC.

This clonotype was seen at least ten times. The rearrangement joins TRBV2 to TRBJ1-5; a possible D gene is TRBD1 (6 bases). V was trimmed by 7 bases and J by 3 bases, leaving 16 bases between them. CDR1 and CDR2 (germline): SNHLY, FYNNEI. This CDR3 has 15 residues. This CDR3 reads CASTFGQLNNQPQHF. In nucleotides, the CDR3 is TGTGCCAGCACCTTCGGACAGCTAAACAATCAGCCCCAGCATTTT.

This clonotype was recorded a few times. J is TRBJ2-7 and V is TRBV7-8, with TRBD1 matching over 7 bases. Germline V gene data show CDR1 as SGHVS and CDR2 as FQNEAQ. V shed 3 bases and J 6 bases; nucleotides not matched to a gene: 11. This CDR3 is 15 amino acids long. The CDR3 is CASSFAATGWREQYV. The CDR3 coding sequence is TGTGCCAGCAGCTTTGCCGCGACAGGGTGGCGCGAGCAGTACGTC.

This chain joins TRBV20-1 and TRBJ1-1, with 8 bases fitting TRBD1. The CDR3 covers 14 residues. Germline CDR1 and CDR2: DFQATT and SNEGSKA (reference sequence). J gave up 1 base and V 3 bases, and 4 bases lay outside the gene matches. The CDR3 DNA is TGCAGTGCTAGGACAGGGGATCAGAACACTGAAGCTTTCTTT. As protein: CSARTGDQNTEAFF.

This clonotype was seen ten or more times. The chain is built from TRBV7-8 and TRBJ1-1; D gene uncertain. Looked up from germline, CDR1 is SGHVS and CDR2 is FQNEAQ. V lost 5 bases and J 2 bases, leaving 6 bases between the germline ends. The CDR3 contains 12 residues. CDR3 sequence reads: CASSRKNTEAFF. CDR3 DNA sequence: TGTGCCAGCAGCCGCAAAAACACTGAAGCTTTCTTT. The full variable domain, with the rest looked up from reference TRBV7-8 and TRBJ1-1, is GAGVSQSPRYKVAKRGQDVALRCDPISGHVSLFWYQQALGQGPEFLTYFQNEAQLDKSGLPSDRFFAERPEGSVSTLKIQRTQQEDSAVYLCASSRKNTEAFFGQGTRLTVV.

The J gene is TRBJ1-2, the V gene TRBV7-9; D unclear. From germline, CDR1 is SEHNR and CDR2 FQNEAQ (reference sequence). This CDR3 has 13 amino acids. Between the trimmed V and J ends, which lost 8 bases and 8 bases, there was a span of 18 bases. CDR3 in amino acids: CASSLGASIGYTF. The CDR3 DNA sequence: TGTGCCAGCTCCTTGGGCGCGAGCATAGGCTACACCTTC.

This clonotype showed up just a few times. The chain links TRBV7-6 to TRBJ2-1; 9 bases match TRBD2. V gave up 2 bases and J gave up 0 bases; unmatched junction bases: 8. Germline CDR1 reads SGHVS; CDR2 reads FNYEAQ. The CDR3 extends over 18 amino acids. CDR3 sequence reads: CASSLIAGATSSYNEQFF. In nucleotides, the CDR3 is TGTGCCAGCAGCTTAATAGCGGGGGCCACTAGCTCCTACAATGAGCAGTTCTTC.

This clonotype was observed a handful of times. This chain uses TRBV7-9 with TRBJ1-5; no definite D call. The CDR3 has 16 amino acids. CDR1 is SEHNR, CDR2 FQNEAQ, per germline (reference sequence). The V end was cut by 4 bases, the J end by 3 bases, with 16 bases between. CDR3 bases: TGTGCCAGCAGCTCCCCGGGCCCACCTGACAATCAGCCCCAGCATTTT. Translation gives CASSSPGPPDNQPQHF.

The CDR3 region has the DNA TGTGCCAGCAGCCAAGGGGTGGGGACTTTGATGGGCACTGAAGCTTTCTTT. Translated, it gives CASSQGVGTLMGTEAFF. This chain connects TRBV14 to TRBJ1-1; possible D gene TRBD1, 5 bases. V was trimmed by 1 base and J by 4 bases, leaving 19 bases between them. The CDR3 loop spans 17 amino acids. Germline loops: CDR1 SGHDN, CDR2 FVKESK. Looking up the rest from reference TRBV14 and TRBJ1-1 gives the full variable domain: EAGVTQFPSHSVIEKGQTVTLRCDPISGHDNLYWYRRVMGKEIKFLLHFVKESKQDESGMPNNRFLAERTGGTYSTLKVQPAELEDSGVYFCASSQGVGTLMGTEAFFGQGTRLTVV.

The V gene is TRBV6-6, the J gene TRBJ2-3; D is uncertain. V gave up 2 bases and J gave up 3 bases, with 6 bases separating them. Germline V gives CDR1 MNHNY, CDR2 SVGAGI (reference sequence). CDR3 length: 13 residues. The CDR3 loop reads CASSYVWTDTQYF. Here the CDR3 DNA reads TGTGCCAGCAGTTACGTTTGGACAGATACGCAGTATTTT.

This clonotype has a count of ten or more. The chain uses TRBV7-2 and TRBJ2-2; no reliable D call. The ends were cut back, 5 bases at V and 6 bases at J, with 7 bases in the middle. CDR1 is SGHTA and CDR2 is FQGNSA in the germline V gene. The CDR3 is 12 amino acids. The CDR3 DNA is TGTGCCAGCAGCATTAATCCCGGGGAGCTGTTTTTT. This sequence encodes CASSINPGELFF.

The gene calls are TRBV28 and TRBJ1-5; 9 bases align to TRBD1. Germline V CDR1 and CDR2: MDHEN, SYDVKM. The CDR3 is 18 amino acids. V trimming: 5 bases; J trimming: 6 bases; junction bases outside the gene matches: 17. CDR3 in amino acids: CASSRSPWGQGFPQPQHF. DNA of the CDR3: TGTGCCAGCAGTCGCAGCCCCTGGGGACAGGGCTTCCCTCAGCCCCAGCATTTT.

This clonotype was observed a few times. V is TRBV12-5 and J is TRBJ2-3, with a weak D call TRBD1 (6 bases). Trimming stripped 6 bases from V and 2 bases from J, with 18 bases between. Germline CDR1 LGHNT, CDR2 FRNRAP. This CDR3 is built from 16 residues. The CDR3 sequence: CASGTGQPGPTDTQYF. CDR3 DNA: TGTGCTAGTGGCACCGGACAGCCTGGGCCCACAGATACGCAGTATTTT.

CDR3 loop: CSASLAGRTDTQYF. The CDR3 DNA sequence: TGCAGTGCTAGCCTAGCGGGAAGAACAGATACGCAGTATTTT. This chain uses TRBV20-1 with TRBJ2-3; 9 bases are a match to TRBD2. The CDR3 consists of 14 residues. After removal of 3 bases from V and 3 bases from J, the junction contained 4 bases not matched to a gene. Germline values: CDR1 DFQATT, CDR2 SNEGSKA (reference sequence).

This chain links TRBV19 with TRBJ2-2, with 10 bases that match TRBD1. Germline V gene lookup returns CDR1 LNHDA and CDR2 SQIVND (reference sequence). This CDR3 spans 15 amino acids. The junction had 7 bases not matched to a gene; V was cut back by 6 bases and J by 6 bases. CDR3: CASSYPGQGSGELFF. The CDR3 nucleotides are TGTGCCAGTAGCTACCCGGGACAGGGGTCCGGGGAGCTGTTTTTT.

This clonotype was seen a few times. The J gene is TRBJ2-1, the V gene TRBV12-3 or TRBV12-4, with 10 bases identical to TRBD1. This CDR3 is 16 amino acids long. Losses at the gene ends were 5 bases for V and 2 bases for J; bases not matched to a gene: 6. The CDR3 here is CASSEPGTGAYNEQFF. The CDR3 DNA follows: TGTGCCAGCAGTGAGCCCGGGACAGGGGCCTACAATGAGCAGTTCTTC.

This chain joins TRBV11-1 and TRBJ1-2; unclear D gene. V dropped 5 bases and J dropped 6 bases, with 16 bases sitting between them. CDR3 length: 14 residues. Germline values: CDR1 SGHAT, CDR2 FQDESV (reference sequence). The CDR3 loop reads CASSPTLGLDGYTF. Here the CDR3 DNA reads TGTGCCAGCAGCCCGACGCTGGGCCTAGATGGCTACACCTTC.

V gene TRBV24-1 combines with J gene TRBJ1-2; D may be TRBD1 (5 bases). Germline lookup yields CDR1 KGHDR and CDR2 SFDVKD. The ends were cut back, 2 bases at V and 8 bases at J, with 5 bases in the middle. The CDR3 runs 11 residues. The CDR3 region is CATSDSGGYTF. In nucleotides, the CDR3 is TGTGCCACCAGTGATTCAGGGGGCTACACCTTC.

This clonotype has at least ten counts. The CDR3 coding sequence is TGTGCCAGCAGCCCGGTGGGGGTTCATCGTGAAAAACTGTTTTTT. Its protein product is CASSPVGVHREKLFF. The rearrangement links TRBV7-9 to TRBJ1-4; tentative D call: TRBD1 (5 bases). V was cut by 5 bases and J by 7 bases, with 17 bases left in between. Germline V gives CDR1 SEHNR, CDR2 FQNEAQ (reference sequence). The CDR3 is 15 residues long.

This chain joins TRBV6-5 and TRBJ2-1; no clear D gene. V was cut by 2 bases and J by 5 bases, with 7 bases left in between. The CDR3 length is 13 residues. Looked up from germline, CDR1 is MNHEY and CDR2 is SVGAGI. CDR3 protein: CASSYAWNNEQFF. The CDR3 DNA is TGTGCCAGCAGTTACGCGTGGAACAATGAGCAGTTCTTC.

This chain links TRBV19 with TRBJ2-3; no clear D. The CDR3 totals 13 residues. Trimming took off 0 bases at V and 2 bases at J, with 3 bases between the two ends. Germline assignment: CDR1 LNHDA and CDR2 SQIVND (reference sequence). The CDR3 nucleotides read TGTGCCAGTAGTATAGACCCCACAGATACGCAGTATTTT. Protein product: CASSIDPTDTQYF.

This clonotype was found once. The V and J genes are TRBV3-1 and TRBJ2-7; TRBD1 agrees at 12 bases. Germline loops: CDR1 LGHDT, CDR2 YNNKEL (reference sequence). The CDR3 contains 17 residues. The ends lost 2 bases at V and 5 bases at J; junction bases unmatched: 10. The chain's CDR3 is CASSQRPPGQGANEQYF. The CDR3 DNA reads as TGTGCCAGCAGCCAAAGACCCCCGGGACAGGGGGCCAACGAGCAGTACTTC.

On this clonotype itself: Germline and junction disagree at one end, which may indicate a read error. The rearrangement joins TRBV15 to TRBJ2-1; possible D gene TRBD2, 5 bases. The CDR3 length is 12 residues. Per germline, CDR1 LNHNV and CDR2 YYDKDF (reference sequence). CDR3 coding DNA: TGTGCCATCAGCGGCTCCTACAATGAGCAGTTCTTC. Translated, it gives CAISGSYNEQFF.

The chain couples TRBV28 to TRBJ1-2, with 8 bases that match TRBD1. CDR3 length equals 14 residues. With 1 base clipped from V and 5 bases from J, the junction kept 3 bases outside the gene matches. Per germline, CDR1 MDHEN and CDR2 SYDVKM. The CDR3 protein is CASSLYGQGYGYTF. The CDR3 region has the DNA TGTGCCAGCAGTTTATATGGACAGGGTTATGGCTACACCTTC.

At least ten counts were recorded for this clonotype. CDR3 sequence (DNA): TGTGCCAGCAGCTTACTGGGTTCGAGCCCTCTGGGCAATCAGCCCCAGCATTTT. Its translation is CASSLLGSSPLGNQPQHF. The chain has TRBV7-8 and TRBJ1-5; D is unclear. The V gene's germline CDR1 is SGHVS and CDR2 FQNEAQ. The V and J ends lost 2 bases and 2 bases respectively, with 19 bases between them. The length of the CDR3 is 18 residues.

This chain uses TRBV2 with TRBJ2-2; possibly TRBD1 for D (7 bases). The CDR3 has 16 amino acids. Germline loops: CDR1 SNHLY, CDR2 FYNNEI. Trimming took 2 bases from V and 5 from J, leaving 15 bases between them. The CDR3 sequence is CASSENRRDRTGELFF. The CDR3 bases are TGTGCCAGCAGTGAAAACAGGAGGGACAGAACCGGGGAGCTGTTTTTT.